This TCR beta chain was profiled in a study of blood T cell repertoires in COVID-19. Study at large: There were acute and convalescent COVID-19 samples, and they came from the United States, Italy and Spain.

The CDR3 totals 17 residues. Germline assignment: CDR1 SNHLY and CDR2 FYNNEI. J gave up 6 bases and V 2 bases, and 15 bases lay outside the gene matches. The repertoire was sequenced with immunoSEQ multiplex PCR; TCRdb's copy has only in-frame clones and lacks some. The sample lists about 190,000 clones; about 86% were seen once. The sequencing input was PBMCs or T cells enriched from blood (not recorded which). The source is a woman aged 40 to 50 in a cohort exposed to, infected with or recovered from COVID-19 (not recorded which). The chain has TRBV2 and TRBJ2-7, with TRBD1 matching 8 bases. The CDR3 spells CASSEWLRGQGAREQYF. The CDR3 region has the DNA TGTGCCAGCAGTGAATGGTTGAGGGGTCAGGGGGCTCGCGAGCAGTACTTC.